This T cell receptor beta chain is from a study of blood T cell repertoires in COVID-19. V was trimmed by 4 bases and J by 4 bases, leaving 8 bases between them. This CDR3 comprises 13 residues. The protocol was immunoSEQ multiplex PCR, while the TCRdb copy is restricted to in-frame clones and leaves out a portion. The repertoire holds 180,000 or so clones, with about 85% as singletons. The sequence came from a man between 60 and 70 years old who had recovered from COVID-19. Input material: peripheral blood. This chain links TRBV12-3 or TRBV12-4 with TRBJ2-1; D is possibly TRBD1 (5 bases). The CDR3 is CASSSTVYNEQFF. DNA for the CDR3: TGTGCCAGCAGTTCGACAGTTTACAATGAGCAGTTCTTC.